This T cell receptor beta chain was profiled in a study of somatic mutations in cytotoxic T cells in rheumatoid arthritis. Study context: Patient blood, which was peripheral blood collected as 30 ml EDTA, was drawn right after diagnosis and before any treatment started.

With respect to this clone: The antigen is undetermined.

Overall study results and limits: The clonality of CD8+ T cells was not significantly different between rheumatoid arthritis patients and age-matched healthy controls.

This CDR3 spans 17 amino acids. The V and J ends lost 0 bases and 6 bases, in that order; junction bases with no gene match: 10. Looked up from germline, CDR1 is SNHLY and CDR2 is FYNNEI. Measured with immunoSEQ multiplex PCR; TCRdb has only the in-frame clones, and not every one. The sample records just over 15,000 clones, about four fifths being singletons. What was sequenced was CD8+ T cells sorted from blood. The origin of this receptor is an adult with rheumatoid arthritis. The chain uses TRBV2 and TRBJ2-3, with 9 bases identical to TRBD2. In DNA form, the CDR3 reads TGTGCCAGCAGTGAAGCGTACAGCGGGGGGCCGGGGGATACGCAGTATTTT. Its translation is CASSEAYSGGPGDTQYF. The variable domain in full, completed from reference TRBV2 and TRBJ2-3, reads EPEVTQTPSHQVTQMGQEVILRCVPISNHLYFYWYRQILGQKVEFLVSFYNNEISEKSEIFDDQFSVERPDGSNFTLKIRSTKLEDSAMYFCASSEAYSGGPGDTQYFGPGTRLTVL.